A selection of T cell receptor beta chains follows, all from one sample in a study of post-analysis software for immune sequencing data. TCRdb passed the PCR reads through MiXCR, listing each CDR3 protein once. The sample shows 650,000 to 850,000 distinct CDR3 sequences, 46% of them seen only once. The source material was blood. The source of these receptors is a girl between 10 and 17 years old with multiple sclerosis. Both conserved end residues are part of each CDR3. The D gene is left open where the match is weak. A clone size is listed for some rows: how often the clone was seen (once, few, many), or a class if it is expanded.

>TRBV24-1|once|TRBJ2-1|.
CATTGNNEQFF
TGTGCCACTACCGGGAACAATGAGCAGTTCTTC
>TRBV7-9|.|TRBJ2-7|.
CASSPGVRGEQYF
TGTGCCAGCAGCCCGGGCGTTAGGGGCGAGCAGTACTTC
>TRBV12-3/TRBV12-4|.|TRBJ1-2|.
CASSPRRTGSYGYTF
TGTGCCAGCAGTCCAAGACGAACAGGGAGCTATGGCTACACCTTC
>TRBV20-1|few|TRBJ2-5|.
CSASSPQEETQYF
TGCAGTGCTAGCTCACCCCAGGAGGAGACCCAGTACTTC
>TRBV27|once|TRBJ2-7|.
CASSISDSSYEQYF
TGTGCCAGCAGTATAAGCGACTCCTCCTACGAGCAGTACTTC
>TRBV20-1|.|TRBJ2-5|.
CSAKPYQETQYF
TGCAGTGCTAAACCCTATCAAGAGACCCAGTACTTC
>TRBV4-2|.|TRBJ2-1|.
CASSQVPYNEQFF
TGTGCCAGCAGCCAAGTCCCCTACAATGAGCAGTTCTTC
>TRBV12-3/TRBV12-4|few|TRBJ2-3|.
CASSASDSFSQYF
TGTGCCAGCAGTGCCTCGGACAGTTTTTCGCAGTATTTT
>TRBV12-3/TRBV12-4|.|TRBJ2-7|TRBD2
CASRRAGAHEQYF
TGTGCCAGCAGAAGAGCGGGAGCGCACGAGCAGTACTTC
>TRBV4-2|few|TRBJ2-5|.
CASSQVGGSAPQETQYF
TGTGCCAGCAGCCAAGTAGGAGGTAGCGCGCCACAAGAGACCCAGTACTTC
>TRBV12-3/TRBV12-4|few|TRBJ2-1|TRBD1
CASSFHRQGPYNEQFF
TGTGCCAGCAGTTTCCATCGACAGGGGCCCTACAATGAGCAGTTCTTC
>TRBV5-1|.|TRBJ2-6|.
CASSLAGGFSGANVLTF
TGCGCCAGCAGTTTGGCCGGGGGTTTCTCTGGGGCCAACGTCCTGACTTTC
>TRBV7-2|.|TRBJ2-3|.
CASSTDNFGTDTQYF
TGTGCCAGCAGCACAGACAATTTCGGCACAGATACGCAGTATTTT
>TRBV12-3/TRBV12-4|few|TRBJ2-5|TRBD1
CASSPGQGTTQYF
TGTGCCAGCAGCCCCGGACAGGGTACGACCCAGTACTTC
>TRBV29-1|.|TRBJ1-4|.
CSVGQLGGAKLFF
TGCAGCGTTGGGCAGCTAGGCGGTGCAAAACTGTTTTTT
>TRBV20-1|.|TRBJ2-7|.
CSSVQEATYEQYF
TGCAGTAGCGTCCAGGAAGCTACCTACGAGCAGTACTTC
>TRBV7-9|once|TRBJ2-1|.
CASSPPEGVVNEQFF
TGTGCCAGCAGCCCGCCTGAAGGGGTGGTGAATGAGCAGTTCTTC
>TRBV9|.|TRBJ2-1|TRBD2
CASSTNLAGAGNEQFF
TGTGCCAGCAGCACCAACCTAGCGGGAGCAGGCAATGAGCAGTTCTTC
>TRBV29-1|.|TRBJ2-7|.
CSASKASMAELEQYF
TGCAGCGCATCTAAGGCGTCCATGGCGGAGCTTGAGCAGTACTTC
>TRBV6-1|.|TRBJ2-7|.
CASSEAVYNEQYF
TGTGCCAGCAGTGAAGCGGTATATAATGAGCAGTACTTC
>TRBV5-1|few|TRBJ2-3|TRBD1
CASSLALGTGTDTQYF
TGCGCCAGCAGCTTGGCCTTAGGGACAGGCACAGATACGCAGTATTTT
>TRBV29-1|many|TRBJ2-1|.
CSGNLRGDEQFF
TGCAGCGGGAACCTGAGGGGGGATGAGCAGTTCTTC